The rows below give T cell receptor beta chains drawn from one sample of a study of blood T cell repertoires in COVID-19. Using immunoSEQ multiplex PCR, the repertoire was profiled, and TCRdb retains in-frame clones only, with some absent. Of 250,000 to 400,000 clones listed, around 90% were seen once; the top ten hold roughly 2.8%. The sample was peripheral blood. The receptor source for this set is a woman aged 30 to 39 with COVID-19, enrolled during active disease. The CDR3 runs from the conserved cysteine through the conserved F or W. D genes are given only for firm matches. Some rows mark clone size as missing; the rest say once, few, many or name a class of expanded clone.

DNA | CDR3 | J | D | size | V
TGTGCCTGGGGACAGGGCCACGAGCAGTACTTC | CAWGQGHEQYF | TRBJ2-7 | TRBD1 | . | TRBV30
TGTGCCAGCCCTTACGGGGGGGGAAAACTGTTTTTT | CASPYGGGKLFF | TRBJ1-4 | . | . | TRBV21-1
TGTGCCAGCAGCTTAGGTGGAGCCATCGATGAAGCTTTCTTT | CASSLGGAIDEAFF | TRBJ1-1 | . | once | TRBV7-6
TGTGCCAGCAGCTTAGACCCCTCGGTCAAAGCCTACGAGCAGTACTTC | CASSLDPSVKAYEQYF | TRBJ2-7 | . | . | TRBV11-2
TGTGCCAGCAGTCCCGAGGAGGGGTCCCAGCATTTT | CASSPEEGSQHF | TRBJ1-5 | . | . | TRBV28
TGTGCCAGCTCCCGACAGGGGGCGGGGGGCTACACCTTC | CASSRQGAGGYTF | TRBJ1-2 | TRBD1 | . | TRBV5-4
TGTGCCAGCAGTTTATATGGACAGGGTCGTGGCGAGCAGTACTTC | CASSLYGQGRGEQYF | TRBJ2-7 | TRBD1 | many | TRBV27
TGTGCCAGTAGTAGGAGTAGCAATCAGCCCCAGCATTTT | CASSRSSNQPQHF | TRBJ1-5 | . | . | TRBV19
TGTGCCACCCCCGGGTCTTACACCGGGGAGCTGTTTTTT | CATPGSYTGELFF | TRBJ2-2 | . | . | TRBV28
TGTGCCAGCAGTTACTCGATCTCAGATAACACTGAAGCTTTCTTT | CASSYSISDNTEAFF | TRBJ1-1 | . | . | TRBV6-2/TRBV6-3
TGTGCCAGCAGCTTAGCAGGGACAGGGGGTTCGGAAGGCTACACCTTC | CASSLAGTGGSEGYTF | TRBJ1-2 | TRBD1 | . | TRBV7-9
TGTGCCATCAGGGGACAGGGGGCGGAAGCTTTCTTT | CAIRGQGAEAFF | TRBJ1-1 | TRBD1 | once | TRBV10-3
TGTGCCTGGAGTGGGGGGCAGATGGAGACCCAGTACTTC | CAWSGGQMETQYF | TRBJ2-5 | . | . | TRBV30
TGTGCCAGCAGAGCCGGGACAAGGCAGTACTTC | CASRAGTRQYF | TRBJ2-7 | . | . | TRBV25-1
TGTGCCAGCACCCCTTTCGGGGGACAGGGGGCAACAGATACGCAGTATTTT | CASTPFGGQGATDTQYF | TRBJ2-3 | TRBD1 | . | TRBV27
TGCAGCGTTGAAGATCGGTCAGGGGGTGGGGAGGTTTGGGAGACCCAGTACTTC | CSVEDRSGGGEVWETQYF | TRBJ2-5 | . | . | TRBV29-1